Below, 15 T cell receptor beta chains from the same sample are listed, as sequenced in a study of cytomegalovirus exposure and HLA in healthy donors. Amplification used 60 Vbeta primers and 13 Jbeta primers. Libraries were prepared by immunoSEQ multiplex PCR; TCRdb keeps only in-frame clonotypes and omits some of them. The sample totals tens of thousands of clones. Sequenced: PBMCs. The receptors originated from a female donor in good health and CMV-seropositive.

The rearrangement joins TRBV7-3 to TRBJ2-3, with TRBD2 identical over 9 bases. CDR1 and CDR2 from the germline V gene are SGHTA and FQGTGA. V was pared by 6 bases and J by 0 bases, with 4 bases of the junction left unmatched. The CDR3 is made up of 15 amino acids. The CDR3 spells CASSSGGPSTDTQYF. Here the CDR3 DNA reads TGTGCCAGCAGTAGCGGGGGCCCGAGCACAGATACGCAGTATTTT.

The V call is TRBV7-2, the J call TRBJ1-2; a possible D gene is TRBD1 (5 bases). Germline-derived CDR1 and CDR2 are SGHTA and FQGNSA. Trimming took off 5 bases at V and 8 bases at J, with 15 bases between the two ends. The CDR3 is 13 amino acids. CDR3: CASSPERTRGYTF. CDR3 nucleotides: TGTGCCAGCAGCCCAGAGAGGACACGAGGCTACACCTTC. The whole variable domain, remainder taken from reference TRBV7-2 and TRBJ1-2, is GAGVSQSPSNKVTEKGKDVELRCDPISGHTALYWYRQSLGQGLEFLIYFQGNSAPDKSGLPSDRFSAERTGGSVSTLTIQRTQQEDSAVYLCASSPERTRGYTFGSGTRLTVV.

The CDR3 DNA follows: TGCAGCGTTGTGGAGCGGGGCACTTCCTACGAGCAGTACTTC. Translation gives CSVVERGTSYEQYF. The V call is TRBV29-1, the J call TRBJ2-7; TRBD2 aligns across 7 bases. This CDR3 spans 14 amino acids. CDR1 is SQVTM, CDR2 ANQGSEA, per germline. The V gene end was trimmed by 4 bases and the J gene end by 1 base; junction bases not matched to a gene: 7.

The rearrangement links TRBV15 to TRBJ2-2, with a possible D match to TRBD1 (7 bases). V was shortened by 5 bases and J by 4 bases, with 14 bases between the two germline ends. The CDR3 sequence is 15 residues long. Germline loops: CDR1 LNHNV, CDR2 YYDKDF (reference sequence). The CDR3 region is CATSFLQGGTGELFF. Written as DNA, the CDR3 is TGTGCCACCAGCTTCCTCCAGGGGGGCACCGGGGAGCTGTTTTTT.

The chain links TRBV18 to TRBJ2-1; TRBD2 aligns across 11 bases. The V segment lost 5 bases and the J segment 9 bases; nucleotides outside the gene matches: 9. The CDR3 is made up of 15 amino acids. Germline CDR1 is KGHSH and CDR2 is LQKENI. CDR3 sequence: CASSAGLAGLGEQFF. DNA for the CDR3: TGTGCCAGCTCAGCAGGACTAGCGGGTTTGGGTGAGCAGTTCTTC.

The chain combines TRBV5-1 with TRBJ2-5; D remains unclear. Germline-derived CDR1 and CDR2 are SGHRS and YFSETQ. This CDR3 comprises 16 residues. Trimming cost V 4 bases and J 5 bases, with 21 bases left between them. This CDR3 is CASSVVFLGARETQYF. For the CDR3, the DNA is TGCGCCAGCAGCGTTGTTTTTCTTGGAGCGAGGGAGACCCAGTACTTC.

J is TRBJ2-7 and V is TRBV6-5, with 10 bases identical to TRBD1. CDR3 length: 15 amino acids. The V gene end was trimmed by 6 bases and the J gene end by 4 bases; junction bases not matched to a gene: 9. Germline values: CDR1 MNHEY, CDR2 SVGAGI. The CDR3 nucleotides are TGTGCCAGCAGCCCAAGACAGGGGGCGGATTACGAGCAGTACTTC. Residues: CASSPRQGADYEQYF.

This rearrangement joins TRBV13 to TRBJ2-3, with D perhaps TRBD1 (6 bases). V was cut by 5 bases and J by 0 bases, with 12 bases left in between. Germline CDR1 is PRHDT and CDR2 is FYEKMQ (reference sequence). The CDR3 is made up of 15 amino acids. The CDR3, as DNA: TGTGCCAGCAGCCAGGGGCCGGGAAGCACAGATACGCAGTATTTT. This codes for CASSQGPGSTDTQYF.

CDR3: CASSDSSGASTDTQYF. The CDR3 DNA reads as TGCGCCAGCAGTGACTCTAGCGGAGCTAGCACAGATACGCAGTATTTT. The rearrangement uses TRBV10-1 and TRBJ2-3; TRBD2 agrees at 7 bases. With 3 bases clipped from V and 0 bases from J, the junction kept 6 bases outside the gene matches. Germline-derived CDR1 and CDR2 are WNHNN and SYGVQD (reference sequence). The CDR3 is 16 residues long.

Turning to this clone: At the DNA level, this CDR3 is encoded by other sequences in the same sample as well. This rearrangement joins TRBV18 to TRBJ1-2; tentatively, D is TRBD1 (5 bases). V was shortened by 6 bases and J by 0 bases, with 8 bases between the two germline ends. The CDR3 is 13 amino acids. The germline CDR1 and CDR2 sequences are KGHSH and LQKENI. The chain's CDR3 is CASSSGSNYGYTF. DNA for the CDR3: TGTGCCAGCTCGTCAGGGTCTAACTATGGCTACACCTTC.

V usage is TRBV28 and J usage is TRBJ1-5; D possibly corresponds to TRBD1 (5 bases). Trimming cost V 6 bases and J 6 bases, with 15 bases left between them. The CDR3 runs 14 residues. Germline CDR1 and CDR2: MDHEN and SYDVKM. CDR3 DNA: TGTGCCAGCAGCCGGGTGCCAGGGTTTCAGCCCCAGCATTTT. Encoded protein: CASSRVPGFQPQHF.

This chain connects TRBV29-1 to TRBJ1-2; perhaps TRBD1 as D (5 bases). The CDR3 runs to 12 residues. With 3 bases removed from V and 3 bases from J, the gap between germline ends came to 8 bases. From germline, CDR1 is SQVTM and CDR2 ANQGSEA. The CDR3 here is CSVDRGYYGYTF. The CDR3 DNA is TGCAGCGTTGATCGGGGGTACTATGGCTACACCTTC.

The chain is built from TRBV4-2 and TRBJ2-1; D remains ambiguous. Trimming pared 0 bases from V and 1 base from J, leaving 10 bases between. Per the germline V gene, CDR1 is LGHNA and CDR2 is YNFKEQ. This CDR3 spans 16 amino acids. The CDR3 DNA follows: TGTGCCAGCAGCCAAGATGAGTCCGTTTCCTACAATGAGCAGTTCTTC. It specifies CASSQDESVSYNEQFF.

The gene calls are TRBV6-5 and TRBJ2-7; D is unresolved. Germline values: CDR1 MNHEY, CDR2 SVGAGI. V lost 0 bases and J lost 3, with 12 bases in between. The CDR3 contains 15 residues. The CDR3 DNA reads TGTGCCAGCAGTTACTCCAGGCCCCCAGGCTACGAGCAGTACTTC. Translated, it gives CASSYSRPPGYEQYF.

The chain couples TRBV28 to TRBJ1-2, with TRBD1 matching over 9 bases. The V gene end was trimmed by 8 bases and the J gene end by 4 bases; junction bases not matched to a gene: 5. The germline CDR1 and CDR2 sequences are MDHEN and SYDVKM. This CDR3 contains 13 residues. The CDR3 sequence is CASYTGGGYGYTF. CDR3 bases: TGTGCCAGCTACACAGGGGGCGGCTATGGCTACACCTTC.